These 11 T cell receptor beta chains originate from one sample sequenced in a study of blood T cell repertoires in COVID-19. TCRdb's copy holds only in-frame clones and misses some; the assay was immunoSEQ multiplex PCR. The data hold about 480,000 clones, with about 91% observed a single time. The sample consisted of peripheral blood. The receptors here all came from a man aged 18 to 29 with COVID-19, enrolled during active disease.

V gene TRBV7-9 combines with J gene TRBJ1-2; TRBD1 might be the D (5 bases). Germline CDR1 and CDR2: SEHNR and FQNEAQ (reference sequence). Deletions cut 5 bases from V and 0 bases from J, with 10 bases between. This CDR3 comprises 14 residues. CDR3 sequence: CASSQTAANYGYTF. In nucleotides, the CDR3 is TGTGCCAGCAGCCAGACAGCAGCTAACTATGGCTACACCTTC.

The chain carries TRBV4-2 and TRBJ1-1; 10 bases are a match to TRBD1. Per germline, CDR1 LGHNA and CDR2 YNFKEQ. The CDR3 covers 13 residues. Unmatched junction bases numbered 0, after V lost 5 bases and J lost 3 bases. CDR3 DNA sequence: TGTGCCAGCAGCGGGACAGGGGACACTGAAGCTTTCTTT. It translates to CASSGTGDTEAFF.

The J gene is TRBJ2-6, the V gene TRBV27; maybe TRBD2 (6 bases). Germline CDR1 is MNHEY and CDR2 is SMNVEV (reference sequence). V lost 4 bases, J lost 0 bases, and 16 bases lay in between. The CDR3 has 18 amino acids. The CDR3 loop reads CASSYTTGGSSGANVLTF. In nucleotides, the CDR3 is TGTGCCAGCAGTTACACGACCGGGGGAAGCTCTGGGGCCAACGTCCTGACTTTC.

The gene calls are TRBV7-9 and TRBJ2-3, with TRBD2 identical over 10 bases. J was trimmed by 4 bases and V by 1 base; bases with no gene match: 8. The CDR3 has 17 residues. Germline CDR1 is SEHNR and CDR2 is FQNEAQ (reference sequence). CDR3 coding DNA: TGTGCCAGCAGCTTAGGGTCGGGGCTAGCGGGGGCAGATACGCAGTATTTT. Protein product: CASSLGSGLAGADTQYF.

V usage is TRBV7-2 and J usage is TRBJ2-1; D unresolved. V lost 1 base and J 6 bases, leaving 16 bases between the germline ends. CDR3 size: 16 residues. Germline CDR1 and CDR2: SGHTA and FQGNSA. CDR3 DNA sequence: TGTGCCAGCAGCTTAGATGCCCCCGGCGGCTCCAATGAGCAGTTCTTC. It is translated as CASSLDAPGGSNEQFF.

The chain couples TRBV6-5 to TRBJ2-2; TRBD1 is a possible D gene (5 bases). The CDR3 runs 15 residues. CDR1 and CDR2 from the germline V gene are MNHEY and SVGAGI. Trimming shortened V by 6 bases and J by 1 base, and 12 bases separated the two germline ends. The chain's CDR3 is CASRARTMNTGELFF. CDR3 nucleotide sequence: TGTGCCAGCAGGGCGCGGACAATGAACACCGGGGAGCTGTTTTTT.

The genes are TRBV11-2 and TRBJ2-5; weak D call: TRBD1 (6 bases). Per germline, CDR1 SGHAT and CDR2 FQNNGV. The CDR3 contains 14 residues. V was cut by 1 base and J by 5 bases, with 11 bases left in between. CDR3 loop: CASSLGTGWETQYF. CDR3 DNA sequence: TGTGCCAGCAGCTTAGGAACAGGGTGGGAGACCCAGTACTTC.

The chain employs TRBV10-3 and TRBJ2-3; the match to TRBD2 covers 12 bases. Germline V gene sequence: CDR1 ENHRY, CDR2 SYGVKD. The CDR3 runs 17 residues. The ends lost 8 bases at V and 6 bases at J; junction bases unmatched: 15. CDR3 sequence (DNA): TGTGCCATCGGCCCAGGACTAGCGGGAATATCTGGGGATACGCAGTATTTT. Encoded protein: CAIGPGLAGISGDTQYF.

V is TRBV30 and J is TRBJ1-4, with TRBD1 matching 8 bases. Per the germline V gene, CDR1 is GTSNPN and CDR2 is SVGIG (reference sequence). The V gene end was trimmed by 1 base and the J gene end by 7 bases; junction bases not matched to a gene: 5. The CDR3 is 14 amino acids. CDR3: CAWSAYRGVEKLFF. CDR3 DNA: TGTGCCTGGAGTGCGTACAGGGGGGTTGAAAAACTGTTTTTT. The whole variable domain, filled in from reference TRBV30 and TRBJ1-4, reads SQTIHQWPATLVQPVGSPLSLECTVEGTSNPNLYWYRQAAGRGLQLLFYSVGIGQISSEVPQNLSASRPQDRQFILSSKKLLLSDSGFYLCAWSAYRGVEKLFFGSGTQLSVL.

A single count supports this clone. This sequence joins TRBV4-1 and TRBJ1-5; D is perhaps TRBD1 (5 bases). The CDR3 spans 17 residues. Germline loops: CDR1 MGHRA, CDR2 YSYEKL. Trimming stripped 2 bases from V and 4 bases from J, with 18 bases between. This CDR3 is CASSQLIIGAQNQPQHF. The DNA for the CDR3 is TGCGCCAGCAGCCAATTAATTATAGGGGCCCAAAATCAGCCCCAGCATTTT.

The genes are TRBV18 and TRBJ1-5, with D perhaps matching TRBD1 (6 bases). Germline CDR1 KGHSH, CDR2 LQKENI. V was cut by 3 bases and J by 1 base, with 16 bases left in between. The CDR3 loop spans 17 amino acids. The DNA of the CDR3 is TGTGCCAGCTCACCGACGACCGGGACACCAAGCAATCAGCCCCAGCATTTT. It yields the protein CASSPTTGTPSNQPQHF.